Listed here are 24 T cell receptor beta chains from one sample, sequenced in a study of cytomegalovirus exposure and HLA in healthy donors. Primers for the PCR totalled 60 Vbeta and 13 Jbeta. Clones were sequenced by immunoSEQ multiplex PCR, and TCRdb holds only the in-frame ones, with some missing. The sample records around 190,000 clones, more than 70% being singletons. The source material was PBMCs. The receptors were sampled from a young man in good health and CMV-seropositive.

This chain links TRBV7-8 with TRBJ1-1; TRBD1 matches 8 bases. Germline V lookup: CDR1 SGHVS, CDR2 FQNEAQ. The trim removed 0 bases at V and 5 bases at J, leaving 5 bases unmatched. The CDR3 totals 15 residues. CDR3 DNA sequence: TGTGCCAGCAGCTTAGCGAGACAGGGGTGGACTGAAGCTTTCTTT. Translation gives CASSLARQGWTEAFF. Complete variable domain (other parts from reference TRBV7-8 and TRBJ1-1): GAGVSQSPRYKVAKRGQDVALRCDPISGHVSLFWYQQALGQGPEFLTYFQNEAQLDKSGLPSDRFFAERPEGSVSTLKIQRTQQEDSAVYLCASSLARQGWTEAFFGQGTRLTVV.

This clone turned up a few times. J is TRBJ2-3 and V is TRBV5-6; 11 bases match TRBD2. Per germline, CDR1 SGHDT and CDR2 YYEEEE. The junction had 3 bases not matched to a gene; V was cut back by 0 bases and J by 6 bases. The CDR3 sequence is 15 residues long. The CDR3 DNA reads TGTGCCAGCAGCTTGGTACTAGCGGGGGCGGATACGCAGTATTTT. This gives the protein CASSLVLAGADTQYF.

As DNA, the CDR3 is TGTGCCAGCAGCCCCGGGACACCTTTCACAGATACGCAGTATTTT. Residues: CASSPGTPFTDTQYF. The chain has TRBV25-1 and TRBJ2-3; D is possibly TRBD1 (6 bases). Looked up from germline, CDR1 is MGHDK and CDR2 is SYGVNS. There are 15 residues in the CDR3. V lost 6 bases and J lost 2, with 15 bases in between.

In regard to this clone: This CDR3 is also generated by other DNA sequences in the sample. The chain combines TRBV27 with TRBJ1-2, with unresolved D. The V and J ends lost 2 bases and 4 bases respectively, with 20 bases between them. The CDR3 covers 17 residues. Germline V CDR1 and CDR2: MNHEY, SMNVEV (reference sequence). CDR3 in DNA: TGTGCCAGCAGTTTAACCCTTGGTAGCGGAGGGATCTATGGCTACACCTTC. Amino acids: CASSLTLGSGGIYGYTF.

This chain uses TRBV28 with TRBJ2-1, with TRBD2 matching over 10 bases. V gave up 5 bases and J gave up 6 bases; unmatched junction bases: 7. The CDR3 extends over 15 amino acids. Per the germline V gene, CDR1 is MDHEN and CDR2 is SYDVKM. The CDR3: CASSEIAGGANEQFF. The CDR3 nucleotides are TGTGCCAGCAGTGAAATAGCGGGAGGCGCCAATGAGCAGTTCTTC. The full variable domain, its missing parts supplied by reference TRBV28 and TRBJ2-1, is DVKVTQSSRYLVKRTGEKVFLECVQDMDHENMFWYRQDPGLGLRLIYFSYDVKMKEKGDIPEGYSVSREKKERFSLILESASTNQTSMYLCASSEIAGGANEQFFGPGTRLTVL.

The chain employs TRBV2 and TRBJ2-3; TRBD1 matches at 11 bases. This CDR3 comprises 16 residues. In germline, CDR1 is SNHLY, CDR2 FYNNEI. J was trimmed by 3 bases and V by 6 bases; bases with no gene match: 8. CDR3 nucleotides: TGTGCCAGCAGACCGACCGGGACAGGGGGGACAGATACGCAGTATTTT. This codes for CASRPTGTGGTDTQYF.

V usage is TRBV16 and J usage is TRBJ2-5, with 7 positions matching TRBD2. V shed 0 bases, J shed 3 bases, and the junction held 4 bases outside the gene matches. This CDR3 is 15 amino acids long. Per the germline V gene, CDR1 is KGHSY and CDR2 is FQNENV. CDR3 sequence reads: CASSQSRGGKETQYF. The CDR3 DNA reads TGTGCCAGCAGCCAATCAAGGGGAGGGAAAGAGACCCAGTACTTC. Based on the CDR3 plus reference TRBV16 and TRBJ2-5, the full variable domain is GEEVAQTPKHLVRGEGQKAKLYCAPIKGHSYVFWYQQVLKNEFKFLISFQNENVFDETGMPKERFSAKCLPNSPCSLEIQATKLEDSAVYFCASSQSRGGKETQYFGPGTRLLVL.

The chain joins TRBV6-6 to TRBJ1-4; D is possibly TRBD1 (6 bases). The germline V and J ends were trimmed by 8 bases and 7 bases, with 14 bases remaining between them. The CDR3 contains 13 residues. Germline V gene data show CDR1 as MNHNY and CDR2 as SVGAGI (reference sequence). CDR3 loop: CASGGAGVEKLFF. The DNA for the CDR3 is TGTGCCAGCGGGGGGGCGGGGGTTGAAAAACTGTTTTTT.

The chain joins TRBV5-8 to TRBJ2-2; D is possibly TRBD2 (5 bases). Germline V gene lookup returns CDR1 SGHTS and CDR2 YDEGEE. The CDR3 consists of 16 residues. V dropped 2 bases and J dropped 4 bases, with 15 bases sitting between them. The CDR3 DNA reads TGTGCCAGCAGCTTTTCGTCCGGGATCGGCACCGGGGAGCTGTTTTTT. It translates to CASSFSSGIGTGELFF.

The rearrangement uses TRBV7-6 and TRBJ2-2; D remains unclear. The germline V gene has CDR1 SGHVS and CDR2 FNYEAQ. The CDR3 consists of 16 residues. The germline V and J ends were trimmed by 1 base and 0 bases, with 9 bases remaining between them. For the CDR3, the DNA is TGTGCCAGCAGCTTAGTAGGCAGGACGAACACCGGGGAGCTGTTTTTT. Its translation: CASSLVGRTNTGELFF.

The rearrangement uses TRBV4-1 and TRBJ2-5, with D possibly matching TRBD2 (6 bases). CDR3 size: 14 residues. Germline V gene data show CDR1 as MGHRA and CDR2 as YSYEKL. With 5 bases removed from V and 2 bases from J, the gap between germline ends came to 12 bases. This CDR3 reads CASSFLRGQETQYF. CDR3 nucleotide sequence: TGCGCCAGCAGCTTCCTCCGGGGGCAAGAGACCCAGTACTTC.

The rearrangement joins TRBV29-1 to TRBJ1-2, with D possibly matching TRBD1 (5 bases). The CDR3 has 12 amino acids. V gave up 7 bases and J gave up 4 bases, with 13 bases separating them. CDR1 and CDR2 (germline): SQVTM, ANQGSEA. CDR3 nucleotides: TGCAGCGCCGCTCTGGGGCCCTATGGCTACACCTTC. It is translated as CSAALGPYGYTF.

Written as DNA, the CDR3 is TGTGCCAGCAGCCCCCCTCAGGGGGCGGCGGGGGCCAACGTCCTGACTTTC. It translates to CASSPPQGAAGANVLTF. The chain links TRBV7-9 to TRBJ2-6, with 8 positions matching TRBD1. This CDR3 has 17 residues. CDR1 and CDR2 from the germline V gene are SEHNR and FQNEAQ (reference sequence). J was trimmed by 4 bases and V by 5 bases; bases with no gene match: 10.

This clone was picked up a small number of times. This chain links TRBV25-1 with TRBJ2-1; D might be TRBD2 (5 bases). Germline assignment: CDR1 MGHDK and CDR2 SYGVNS. V was cut by 8 bases and J by 5 bases, with 16 bases left in between. The CDR3 sequence is 14 residues long. CDR3 loop: CASGKEGSNNEQFF. In DNA, the CDR3 is TGTGCCAGCGGGAAAGAGGGCAGCAACAATGAGCAGTTCTTC.

This sequence joins TRBV30 and TRBJ1-2; D unresolved. Per the germline V gene, CDR1 is GTSNPN and CDR2 is SVGIG (reference sequence). V was cut by 0 bases and J by 4 bases, with 9 bases left in between. This CDR3 is 13 amino acids long. CDR3 residues: CAWSVQSAYGYTF. CDR3 sequence (DNA): TGTGCCTGGAGTGTACAATCCGCCTATGGCTACACCTTC.

This clone was seen a handful of times. The genes are TRBV6-5 and TRBJ1-1; tentatively, D is TRBD1 (6 bases). This CDR3 is built from 13 residues. With 2 bases removed from V and 10 bases from J, the gap between germline ends came to 14 bases. Per germline, CDR1 MNHEY and CDR2 SVGAGI. In DNA, the CDR3 is TGTGCCAGCAGTTACGGCAGGGGCCGGGGAGCTTTCTTT. Translated: CASSYGRGRGAFF.

J is TRBJ1-5 and V is TRBV30, with 9 bases aligning to TRBD1. Germline V gene lookup returns CDR1 GTSNPN and CDR2 SVGIG (reference sequence). There are 11 residues in the CDR3. J was trimmed by 15 bases and V by 0 bases; bases with no gene match: 3. The CDR3 is CAWSVGQGRHF. The CDR3 DNA follows: TGTGCCTGGAGTGTGGGACAGGGAAGGCATTTT.

The chain has TRBV2 and TRBJ2-5; 7 bases match TRBD2. In germline, CDR1 is SNHLY, CDR2 FYNNEI. V lost 5 bases, J lost 2 bases, and 5 bases stayed unmatched. The CDR3 contains 14 residues. CDR3 bases: TGTGCCAGCAGTCCTTGGGAGGGGCAAGAGACCCAGTACTTC. Translated, it gives CASSPWEGQETQYF.

This rearrangement joins TRBV6-1 to TRBJ2-3; no clear D. The CDR3 extends over 13 amino acids. V shed 2 bases and J shed 0 bases, with 3 bases lying between them. Germline V gene data show CDR1 as MNHNS and CDR2 as SASEGT. CDR3 bases: TGTGCCAGCAGTGAACCTAGCACAGATACGCAGTATTTT. This codes for CASSEPSTDTQYF.

This chain uses TRBV13 with TRBJ2-7, with 8 positions matching TRBD1. The CDR3 runs to 15 residues. V lost 7 bases and J lost 2; bases outside the gene matches: 10. Germline CDR1 and CDR2: PRHDT and FYEKMQ (reference sequence). The DNA of the CDR3 is TGTGCCAGCACCCCATTTACCAGGGGGCCCTACGAGCAGTACTTC. This translates into CASTPFTRGPYEQYF.

V and J are TRBV7-2 and TRBJ1-5; 8 positions agree with TRBD1. CDR3 length equals 14 residues. V trimming: 4 bases; J trimming: 2 bases; junction bases outside the gene matches: 1. The V gene's germline CDR1 is SGHTA and CDR2 FQGNSA. CDR3 in amino acids: CASSSDRGNQPQHF. The CDR3 region has the DNA TGTGCCAGCAGCTCGGACAGGGGCAATCAGCCCCAGCATTTT.

This clone showed up just a few times. The chain has TRBV7-2 and TRBJ2-1; D is perhaps TRBD1 (6 bases). The CDR3 consists of 12 residues. V was shortened by 3 bases and J by 11 bases, with 11 bases between the two germline ends. Germline V gene data show CDR1 as SGHTA and CDR2 as FQGNSA. CDR3 sequence (DNA): TGTGCCAGCAGCTTCAGGGGCGGGCAGCAGTTCTTC. Translating gives CASSFRGGQQFF.

This clone was seen only a few times. J is TRBJ1-5 and V is TRBV12-5, with 7 bases lining up with TRBD1. The CDR3 is 12 residues long. V dropped 6 bases and J dropped 5; count of bases not matched to a gene: 1. Germline values: CDR1 LGHNT, CDR2 FRNRAP. The CDR3 DNA is TGTGCTAGTGGCACAGGGGATCAGCCCCAGCATTTT. It codes for CASGTGDQPQHF.

This chain uses TRBV18 with TRBJ2-1, with D maybe TRBD1 (5 bases). This CDR3 comprises 16 residues. Germline CDR1 and CDR2: KGHSH and LQKENI. V was cut by 6 bases and J by 7 bases, with 22 bases left in between. The CDR3 here is CASSPGQGKLGNEQFF. The CDR3 DNA reads as TGTGCCAGCTCCCCCGGCCAGGGAAAACTCGGAAATGAGCAGTTCTTC. Using reference TRBV18 and TRBJ2-1 for the parts outside the CDR3, the full variable domain is NAGVMQNPRHLVRRRGQEARLRCSPMKGHSHVYWYRQLPEEGLKFMVYLQKENIIDESGMPKERFSAEFPKEGPSILRIQQVVRGDSAAYFCASSPGQGKLGNEQFFGPGTRLTVL.